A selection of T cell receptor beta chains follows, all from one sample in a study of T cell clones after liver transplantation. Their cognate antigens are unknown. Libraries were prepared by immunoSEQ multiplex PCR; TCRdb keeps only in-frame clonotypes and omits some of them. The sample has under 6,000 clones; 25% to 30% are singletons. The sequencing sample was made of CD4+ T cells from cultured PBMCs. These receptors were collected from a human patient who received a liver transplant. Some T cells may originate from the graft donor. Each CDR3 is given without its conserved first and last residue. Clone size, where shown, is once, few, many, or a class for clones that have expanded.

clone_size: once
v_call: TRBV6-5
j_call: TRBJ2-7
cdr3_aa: ASSSLAGEEQY

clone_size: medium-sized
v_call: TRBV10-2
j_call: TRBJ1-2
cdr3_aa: ASSESREWGYT

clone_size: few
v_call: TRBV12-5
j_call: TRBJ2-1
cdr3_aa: ASGQRTGGAEQF

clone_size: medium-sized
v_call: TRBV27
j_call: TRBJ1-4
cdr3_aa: ASSLTALRREKLF

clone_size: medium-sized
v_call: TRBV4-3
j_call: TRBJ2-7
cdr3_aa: ASSQGIAGAYEQY

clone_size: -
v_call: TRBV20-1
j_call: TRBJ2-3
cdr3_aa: SASTDTQY

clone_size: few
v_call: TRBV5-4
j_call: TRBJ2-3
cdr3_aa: ASSSGLAGGFSADTQY

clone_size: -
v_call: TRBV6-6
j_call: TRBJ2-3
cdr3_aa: ATAPDGQDTQY

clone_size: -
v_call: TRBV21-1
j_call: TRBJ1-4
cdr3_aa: ASRGPALCNEKLF

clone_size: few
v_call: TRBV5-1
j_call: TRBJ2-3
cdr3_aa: ASRTGIPDTQY

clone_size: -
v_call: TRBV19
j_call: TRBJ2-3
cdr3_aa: ASSTRLGGPTDTQY

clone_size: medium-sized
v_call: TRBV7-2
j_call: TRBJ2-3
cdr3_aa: ASSPGRARDTQY

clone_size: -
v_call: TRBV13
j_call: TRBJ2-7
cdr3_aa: ASRQAPVFYEQY

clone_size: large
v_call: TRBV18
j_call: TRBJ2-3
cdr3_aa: ASSPPAGGLD

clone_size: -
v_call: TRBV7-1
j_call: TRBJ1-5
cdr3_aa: ASSSRWGDQPQH

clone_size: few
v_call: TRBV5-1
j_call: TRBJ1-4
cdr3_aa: ASSYGAPGEKLF

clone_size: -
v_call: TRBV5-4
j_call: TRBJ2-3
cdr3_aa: ASSLGVAGAFTTDTQY

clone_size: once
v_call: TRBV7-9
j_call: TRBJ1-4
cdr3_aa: ASSRDPAGFKLF

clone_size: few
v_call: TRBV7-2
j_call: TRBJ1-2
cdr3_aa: ASSFYEGSGGYT

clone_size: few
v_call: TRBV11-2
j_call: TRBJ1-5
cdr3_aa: ASSLEGGVGSNQPQH

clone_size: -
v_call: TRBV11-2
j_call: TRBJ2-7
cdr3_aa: ASSTQGASGEDEQY

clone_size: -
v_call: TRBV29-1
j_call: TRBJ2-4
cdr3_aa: SVEGQGDYIQY

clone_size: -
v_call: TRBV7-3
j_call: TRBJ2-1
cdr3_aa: ASSLSRGDYNEQF